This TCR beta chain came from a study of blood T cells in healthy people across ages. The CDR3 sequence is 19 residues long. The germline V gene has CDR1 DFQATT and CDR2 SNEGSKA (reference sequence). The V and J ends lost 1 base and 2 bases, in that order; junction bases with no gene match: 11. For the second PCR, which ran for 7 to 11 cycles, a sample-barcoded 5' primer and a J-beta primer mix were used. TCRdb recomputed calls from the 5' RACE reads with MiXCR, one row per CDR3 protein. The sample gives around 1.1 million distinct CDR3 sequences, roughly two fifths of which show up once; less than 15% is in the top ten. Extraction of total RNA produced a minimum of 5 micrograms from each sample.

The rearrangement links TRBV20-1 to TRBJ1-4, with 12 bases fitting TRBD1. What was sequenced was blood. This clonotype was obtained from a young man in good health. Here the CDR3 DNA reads TGCAGTGCTAGAGCTGCTCGGGACAGGGGGCGGTCGACTAATGAAAAACTGTTTTTT. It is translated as CSARAARDRGRSTNEKLFF.